The subject of this entry is one T cell receptor beta chain. No antigen is known for it. The data belong to a study of human T cells and chemical hapten exposure. Whole-study results and caveats: Significantly more large CDR3 similarity clusters were formed by expanded TCRs than by controls.

The CDR3 sequence is 13 residues long. V was trimmed by 3 bases and J by 6 bases, leaving 11 bases between them. The V gene's germline CDR1 is SGHTA and CDR2 FQGNSA. Time point defined: pre-sensitization, week 0. Specified treatment: therapeutic diphenylcyclopropenone sensitization with weekly scalp DPC. The library gave individual cDNA molecules unique molecular identifiers. TCRdb called the RACE reads again in MiXCR, with one record for every CDR3 protein. Here the sample spans 95,000 to 150,000 distinct CDR3 sequences, 13% being singletons. The source material was whole blood, sampled in connection with sensitization to the hapten diphenylcyclopropenone (DPC). The sequence was collected from a woman aged 18-29 years with alopecia areata. Some clones in this sample may be carry-over from other donors' samples. The gene calls are TRBV7-2 and TRBJ1-2; weak D call: TRBD1 (6 bases). The DNA for the CDR3 is TGTGCCAGCAGCTTGGGGGGCCTCAATGGCTACACCTTC. Translating it yields CASSLGGLNGYTF.